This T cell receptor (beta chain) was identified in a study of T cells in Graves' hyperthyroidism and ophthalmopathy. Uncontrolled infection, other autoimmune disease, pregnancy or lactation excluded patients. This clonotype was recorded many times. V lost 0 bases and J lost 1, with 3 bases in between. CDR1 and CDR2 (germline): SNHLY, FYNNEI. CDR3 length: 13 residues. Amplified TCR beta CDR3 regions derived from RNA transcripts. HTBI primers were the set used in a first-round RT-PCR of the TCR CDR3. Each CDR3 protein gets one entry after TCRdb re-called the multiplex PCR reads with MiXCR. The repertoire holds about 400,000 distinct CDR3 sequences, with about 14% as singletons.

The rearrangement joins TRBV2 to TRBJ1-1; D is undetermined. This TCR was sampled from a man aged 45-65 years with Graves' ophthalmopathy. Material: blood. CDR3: CASSEAENTEAFF. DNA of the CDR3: TGTGCCAGCAGTGAAGCCGAGAACACTGAAGCTTTCTTT. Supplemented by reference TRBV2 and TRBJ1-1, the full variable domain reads EPEVTQTPSHQVTQMGQEVILRCVPISNHLYFYWYRQILGQKVEFLVSFYNNEISEKSEIFDDQFSVERPDGSNFTLKIRSTKLEDSAMYFCASSEAENTEAFFGQGTRLTVV.